The clone carrying this T cell receptor (beta chain) was seen repeatedly, ten times or more. The data were taken from a study of metastatic and nonmetastatic thyroid tumors. This CDR3 contains 13 residues. In germline, CDR1 is LNHNV, CDR2 YYDKDF (reference sequence). Trimming removed 6 bases at V and 4 bases at J, with 12 bases between. TCRdb re-analyzed the PCR reads using MiXCR. The sample lists over 35,000 clones; about a sixth were seen once. Patients were all untreated before their thyroid surgery. Sequencing used tumor tissue. The V call is TRBV15, the J call TRBJ1-1; D is uncertain. The source is a female donor with papillary thyroid cancer or a benign thyroid nodule (not recorded which). Some clones in this sample may be carry-over from other donors' samples. The CDR3 spells CATSLRRATEAFF. The CDR3 DNA reads TGTGCCACCAGTCTTAGGCGGGCCACTGAAGCTTTCTTT.